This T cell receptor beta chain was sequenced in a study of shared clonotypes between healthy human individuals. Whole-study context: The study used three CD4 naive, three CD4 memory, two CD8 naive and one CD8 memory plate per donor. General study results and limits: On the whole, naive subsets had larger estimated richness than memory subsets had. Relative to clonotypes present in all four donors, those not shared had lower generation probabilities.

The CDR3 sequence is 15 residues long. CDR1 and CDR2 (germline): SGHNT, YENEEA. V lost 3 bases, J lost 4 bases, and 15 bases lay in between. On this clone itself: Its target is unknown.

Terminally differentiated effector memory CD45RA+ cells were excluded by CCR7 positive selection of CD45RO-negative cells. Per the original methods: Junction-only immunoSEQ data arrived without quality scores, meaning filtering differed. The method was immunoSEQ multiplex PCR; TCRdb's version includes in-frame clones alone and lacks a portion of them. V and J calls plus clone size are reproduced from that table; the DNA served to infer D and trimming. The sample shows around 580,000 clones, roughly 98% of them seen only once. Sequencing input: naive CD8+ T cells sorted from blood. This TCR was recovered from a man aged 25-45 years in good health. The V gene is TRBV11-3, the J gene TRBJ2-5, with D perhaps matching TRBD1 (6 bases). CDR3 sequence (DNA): TGTGCCAGCAGCTTTTGTCAGGGGCTAAGAGAGACCCAGTACTTC. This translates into CASSFCQGLRETQYF.